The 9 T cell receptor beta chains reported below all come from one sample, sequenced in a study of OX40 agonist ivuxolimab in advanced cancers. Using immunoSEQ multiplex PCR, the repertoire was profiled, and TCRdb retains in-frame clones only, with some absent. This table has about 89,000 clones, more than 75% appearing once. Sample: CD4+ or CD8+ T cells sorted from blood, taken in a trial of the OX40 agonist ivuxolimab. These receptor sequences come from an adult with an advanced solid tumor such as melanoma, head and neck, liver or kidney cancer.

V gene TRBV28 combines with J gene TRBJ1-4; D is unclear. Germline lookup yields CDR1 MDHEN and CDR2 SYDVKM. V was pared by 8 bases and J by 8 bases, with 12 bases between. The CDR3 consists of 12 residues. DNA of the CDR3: TGTGCCAGCCGCAGAGAATACGAAAAACTGTTTTTT. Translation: CASRREYEKLFF.

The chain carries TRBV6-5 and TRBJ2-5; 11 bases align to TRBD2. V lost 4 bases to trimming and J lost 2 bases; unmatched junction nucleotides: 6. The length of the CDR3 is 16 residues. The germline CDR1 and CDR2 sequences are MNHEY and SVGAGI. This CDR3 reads CASSLGTSGDQETQYF. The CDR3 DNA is TGTGCCAGCAGTTTGGGGACTAGCGGTGATCAAGAGACCCAGTACTTC.

The CDR3 loop reads CASSRASAGITDTQYF. The CDR3 bases are TGTGCCAGCAGCCGCGCCTCGGCGGGGATCACAGATACGCAGTATTTT. The chain is built from TRBV7-6 and TRBJ2-3; possible D gene TRBD2, 6 bases. This CDR3 region has 16 residues. Deletions cut 5 bases from V and 2 bases from J, with 17 bases between. From germline, CDR1 is SGHVS and CDR2 FNYEAQ. Filled out from reference TRBV7-6 and TRBJ2-3, the complete variable domain reads GAGVSQSPRYKVTKRGQDVALRCDPISGHVSLYWYRQALGQGPEFLTYFNYEAQQDKSGLPNDRFSAERPEGSISTLTIQRTEQRDSAMYRCASSRASAGITDTQYFGPGTRLTVL.

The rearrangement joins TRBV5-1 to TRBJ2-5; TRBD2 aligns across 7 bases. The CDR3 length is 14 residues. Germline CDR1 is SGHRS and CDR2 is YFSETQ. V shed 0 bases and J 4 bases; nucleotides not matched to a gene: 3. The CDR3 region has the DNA TGCGCCAGCAGCTTGGGCGGGGGAGCAGAGACCCAGTACTTC. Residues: CASSLGGGAETQYF.

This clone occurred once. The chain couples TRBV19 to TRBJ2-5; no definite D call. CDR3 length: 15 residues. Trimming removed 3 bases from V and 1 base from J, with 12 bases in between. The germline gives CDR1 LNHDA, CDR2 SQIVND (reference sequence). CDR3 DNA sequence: TGTGCCAGTAGTATCATGTCTACGGGCCAAGAGACCCAGTACTTC. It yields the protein CASSIMSTGQETQYF.

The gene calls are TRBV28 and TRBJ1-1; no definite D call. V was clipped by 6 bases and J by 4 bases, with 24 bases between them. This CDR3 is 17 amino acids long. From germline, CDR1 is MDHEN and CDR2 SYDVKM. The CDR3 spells CASSGPFGHGMGTEAFF. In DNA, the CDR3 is TGTGCCAGCAGCGGACCCTTTGGCCACGGGATGGGCACTGAAGCTTTCTTT.

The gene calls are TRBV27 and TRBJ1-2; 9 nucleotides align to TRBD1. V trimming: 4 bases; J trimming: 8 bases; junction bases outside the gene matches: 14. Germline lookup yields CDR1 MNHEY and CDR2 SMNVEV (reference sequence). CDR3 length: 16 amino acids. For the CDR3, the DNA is TGTGCCAGCAGTTCCGCCGCGTTGGACAGGGGCGACGGCTACACCTTC. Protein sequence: CASSSAALDRGDGYTF.

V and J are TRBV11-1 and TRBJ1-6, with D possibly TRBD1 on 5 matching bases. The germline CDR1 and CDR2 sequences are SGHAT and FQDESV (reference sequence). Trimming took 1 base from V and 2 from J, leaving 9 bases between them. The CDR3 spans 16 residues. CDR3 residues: CASSLGRGPYNSPLHF. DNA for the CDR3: TGTGCCAGCAGCTTAGGAAGGGGACCCTATAATTCACCCCTCCACTTT. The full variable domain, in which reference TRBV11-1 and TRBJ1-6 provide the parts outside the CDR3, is EAEVAQSPRYKITEKSQAVAFWCDPISGHATLYWYRQILGQGPELLVQFQDESVVDDSQLPKDRFSAERLKGVDSTLKIQPAELGDSAMYLCASSLGRGPYNSPLHFGNGTRLTVT.

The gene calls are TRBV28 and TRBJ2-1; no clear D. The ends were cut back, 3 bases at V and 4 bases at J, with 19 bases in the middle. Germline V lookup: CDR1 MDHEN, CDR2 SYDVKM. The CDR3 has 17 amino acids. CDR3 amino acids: CASSFGRSLISYNEQFF. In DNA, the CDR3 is TGTGCCAGCAGTTTTGGACGGAGTCTCATCTCGTACAATGAGCAGTTCTTC.